This T cell receptor beta chain is drawn from a study of cytomegalovirus exposure and HLA in healthy donors. Sequencing was performed with immunoSEQ multiplex PCR; in TCRdb, only in-frame clones are kept and a portion is missing. The table includes about 180,000 clones, less than 85% detected once. The CDR3 extends over 11 amino acids. The germline V and J ends were trimmed by 5 bases and 6 bases, with 7 bases remaining between them. CDR1 and CDR2 (germline): SGHAT, FQNNGV. In regard to this clone: The antigen remains undetermined.

Whole-study findings and limits: According to a later analysis, TCR clusters from the first cohort tended to co-occur in the 120 or so validation repertoires. Confirmation was obtained in vitro that a few CMV-associated chains are specific for CMV antigens.

The sequencing sample was made of PBMCs. This chain connects TRBV11-2 to TRBJ1-2, with unresolved D. The receptor comes from a young man in good health and CMV-seropositive. CDR3 in DNA: TGTGCCAGCAGCCGAGGAGATGGCTACACCTTC. This encodes CASSRGDGYTF.